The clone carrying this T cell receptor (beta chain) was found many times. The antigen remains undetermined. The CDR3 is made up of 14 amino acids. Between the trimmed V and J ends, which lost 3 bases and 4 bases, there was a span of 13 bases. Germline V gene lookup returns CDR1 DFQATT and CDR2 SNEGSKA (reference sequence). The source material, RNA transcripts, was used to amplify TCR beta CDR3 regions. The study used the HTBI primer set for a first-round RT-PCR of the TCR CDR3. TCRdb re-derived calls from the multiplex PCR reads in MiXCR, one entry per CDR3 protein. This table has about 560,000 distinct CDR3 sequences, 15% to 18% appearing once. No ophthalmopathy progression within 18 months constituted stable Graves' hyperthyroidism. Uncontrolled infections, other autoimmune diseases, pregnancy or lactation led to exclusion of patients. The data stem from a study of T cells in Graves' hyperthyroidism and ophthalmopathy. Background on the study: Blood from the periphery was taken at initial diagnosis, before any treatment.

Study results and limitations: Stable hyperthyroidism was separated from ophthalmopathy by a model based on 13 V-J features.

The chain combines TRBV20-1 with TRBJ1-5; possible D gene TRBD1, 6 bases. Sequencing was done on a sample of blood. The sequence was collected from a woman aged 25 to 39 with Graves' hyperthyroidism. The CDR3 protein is CSARARTENQPQHF. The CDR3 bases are TGCAGTGCTAGGGCGCGGACAGAGAATCAGCCCCAGCATTTT.